This T cell receptor beta chain was retrieved from a study of cytomegalovirus exposure and HLA in healthy donors. Points from the study as a whole: High specificity and sensitivity for cytomegalovirus status were reported for the classifier. Researchers catalogued roughly 170 TCR beta chains as cytomegalovirus-associated.

Primers included in the PCR were 60 Vbeta and 13 Jbeta primers. Measured with immunoSEQ multiplex PCR; TCRdb has only the in-frame clones, and not every one. The data show 100,000 to 150,000 clones, 70% to 80% seen once. On this clone: Its antigen is not identified.

Germline CDR1 reads MNHEY; CDR2 reads SMNVEV (reference sequence). CDR3 length: 16 residues. With 2 bases clipped from V and 0 bases from J, the junction kept 5 bases outside the gene matches. V usage is TRBV27 and J usage is TRBJ1-1, with TRBD1 identical over 8 bases. Sequenced input: PBMCs. The TCR originated in a man aged 35 to 55 in good health and CMV-seropositive. The CDR3 sequence is CASSLGVRGLNTEAFF. CDR3 nucleotide sequence: TGTGCCAGCAGTTTAGGGGTCAGGGGGCTGAACACTGAAGCTTTCTTT.